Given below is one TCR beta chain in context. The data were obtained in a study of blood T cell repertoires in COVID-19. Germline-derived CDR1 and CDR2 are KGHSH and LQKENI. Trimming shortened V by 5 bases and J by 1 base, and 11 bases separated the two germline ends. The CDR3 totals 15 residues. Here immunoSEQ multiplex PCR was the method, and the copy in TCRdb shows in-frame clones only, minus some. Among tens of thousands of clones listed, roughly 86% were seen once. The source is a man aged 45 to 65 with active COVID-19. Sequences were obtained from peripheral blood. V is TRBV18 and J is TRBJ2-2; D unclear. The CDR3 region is CASSRFQENTGELFF. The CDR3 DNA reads TGTGCCAGCTCAAGGTTCCAGGAGAACACCGGGGAGCTGTTTTTT.